The 4 T cell receptor beta chains reported below all come from one sample, sequenced in a study of T-cell reconstitution after alpha-beta-depleted transplantation in children. Unique molecular identifiers tagged the TCRbeta library. TCRdb re-called the PCR reads with MiXCR, one entry per CDR3 protein. The sample contains almost 250,000 distinct CDR3 sequences, about a quarter of which appear only once. The input for sequencing was PBMCs, taken before TCRalphabeta/CD19-depleted stem cell transplant. The receptors derive from a girl between 2 and 10 years old with Fanconi anemia, due to receive a stem cell transplant.

This chain joins TRBV15 and TRBJ2-3, with TRBD2 matching over 9 bases. In germline, CDR1 is LNHNV, CDR2 YYDKDF (reference sequence). CDR3 length equals 14 residues. The ends lost 1 base at V and 14 bases at J; junction bases unmatched: 10. In nucleotides, the CDR3 is TGTGCCACCAGCAGAGGCGGCGGGAGGGCCTCGCCGTATTTT. Its protein product is CATSRGGGRASPYF.

The V gene is TRBV2, the J gene TRBJ2-7; TRBD2 is a possible D gene (6 bases). Germline-derived CDR1 and CDR2 are SNHLY and FYNNEI. This CDR3 region has 13 residues. Trimming pared 7 bases from V and 0 bases from J, leaving 10 bases between. DNA of the CDR3: TGTGCCAGCACGCGGGAAAGCTCCTACGAGCAGTACTTC. Translation gives CASTRESSYEQYF.

This clonotype was counted ten times or more. J is TRBJ1-2 and V is TRBV7-2, with D unclear. Germline V gene sequence: CDR1 SGHTA, CDR2 FQGNSA. This CDR3 comprises 11 residues. Deletions cut 3 bases from V and 7 bases from J, with 6 bases between. DNA of the CDR3: TGTGCCAGCAGCTTGGCCTTTGGCTACACCTTC. Amino acid sequence: CASSLAFGYTF.

The genes are TRBV12-3 or TRBV12-4 and TRBJ2-3; no firm D call. This CDR3 comprises 11 residues. V was cut by 4 bases and J by 9 bases, with 8 bases left in between. The CDR3 nucleotides read TGTGCCAGCAGTTCTTTGAGGACGCAGTATTTT. It codes for CASSSLRTQYF.